Below are 25 T cell receptor beta chains sequenced from a single sample in a study of shared clonotypes between healthy human individuals. Clones were sequenced by immunoSEQ multiplex PCR, and TCRdb holds only the in-frame ones, with some missing. Here the sample spans millions of clones, around 90% being singletons. The sample consisted of naive CD4+ T cells sorted from blood. Subset here: CD45RA+ positively selected. These receptors were obtained from a man in his late teens or twenties in good health.

J is TRBJ1-4 and V is TRBV11-2; D gene uncertain. Germline V gene lookup returns CDR1 SGHAT and CDR2 FQNNGV. The V end was cut by 1 base, the J end by 0 bases, with 15 bases between. The CDR3 runs 18 residues. CDR3 sequence (DNA): TGTGCCAGCAGCTTAGTCGGCAGAACCTTCGCAACTAATGAAAAACTGTTTTTT. Its translation is CASSLVGRTFATNEKLFF.

CDR3 loop: CASSQEWEGTEAFF. The CDR3 DNA reads TGCGCCAGCAGCCAAGAATGGGAGGGCACTGAAGCTTTCTTT. The chain combines TRBV4-1 with TRBJ1-1; no firm D call. This CDR3 is built from 14 residues. Looked up from germline, CDR1 is MGHRA and CDR2 is YSYEKL. Trimming took off 0 bases at V and 4 bases at J, with 9 bases between the two ends.

This clone showed up just once. The chain recombines TRBV7-2 with TRBJ1-2; no definite D call. Trimming left V 2 bases short and J 5 bases short, with 9 bases between. The V gene's germline CDR1 is SGHTA and CDR2 FQGNSA. This CDR3 spans 13 amino acids. The CDR3 region has the DNA TGTGCCAGCAGCTTATTCGGGGAATATGGCTACACCTTC. Amino acid sequence: CASSLFGEYGYTF.

J is TRBJ2-5 and V is TRBV30; D may be TRBD1 or TRBD2 (5 bases each). Trimming stripped 3 bases from V and 4 bases from J, with 9 bases between. Per the germline V gene, CDR1 is GTSNPN and CDR2 is SVGIG (reference sequence). This CDR3 is built from 12 residues. CDR3 in DNA: TGTGCCTGGAGGGGGGACCGAGAGACCCAGTACTTC. It specifies CAWRGDRETQYF.

Points on this clone: Other DNA sequences in the sample encode the same CDR3. The chain carries TRBV30 and TRBJ1-6, with TRBD1 matching over 9 bases. The V and J ends lost 1 base and 8 bases, in that order; junction bases with no gene match: 3. In germline, CDR1 is GTSNPN, CDR2 SVGIG (reference sequence). This CDR3 region has 14 residues. The CDR3, as DNA: TGTGCCTGGAGTGCAGACAGGGGGTATTCACCCCTCCACTTT. It codes for CAWSADRGYSPLHF.

Of note for this clone: The sample holds other DNA sequences that translate to the same CDR3. The gene calls are TRBV18 and TRBJ1-4; D unclear. Between the trimmed V and J ends, which lost 2 bases and 0 bases, there was a span of 4 bases. Germline CDR1 reads KGHSH; CDR2 reads LQKENI. The CDR3 consists of 14 residues. CDR3 residues: CASSPGSTNEKLFF. The CDR3 DNA reads TGTGCCAGCTCACCAGGGTCAACTAATGAAAAACTGTTTTTT.

The chain uses TRBV11-3 and TRBJ2-3; 7 bases agree with TRBD2. The CDR3 extends over 14 amino acids. Trimming at V came to 5 bases and at J to 2 bases, leaving 4 bases not matched to a gene. Per germline, CDR1 SGHNT and CDR2 YENEEA. The chain's CDR3 is CASSQSGDTDTQYF. In DNA form, the CDR3 reads TGTGCCAGCAGCCAAAGCGGGGACACAGATACGCAGTATTTT.

The chain's CDR3 is CASRNRDYTDTQYF. In nucleotides, the CDR3 is TGTGCCAGCAGGAACCGGGACTACACAGATACGCAGTATTTT. This sequence joins TRBV2 and TRBJ2-3; 7 bases match TRBD2. V lost 6 bases, J lost 2 bases, and 5 bases stayed unmatched. The germline CDR1 and CDR2 sequences are SNHLY and FYNNEI. This CDR3 has 14 amino acids. Variable domain in full (rest from reference TRBV2 and TRBJ2-3): EPEVTQTPSHQVTQMGQEVILRCVPISNHLYFYWYRQILGQKVEFLVSFYNNEISEKSEIFDDQFSVERPDGSNFTLKIRSTKLEDSAMYFCASRNRDYTDTQYFGPGTRLTVL.

The CDR3 sequence: CASSLFFQETQYF. The CDR3 DNA is TGTGCCAGCAGTTTATTTTTCCAAGAGACCCAGTACTTC. V usage is TRBV27 and J usage is TRBJ2-5; D unclear. This CDR3 is built from 13 residues. V lost 1 base and J lost 1, with 4 bases in between. Germline V lookup: CDR1 MNHEY, CDR2 SMNVEV (reference sequence).

This rearrangement joins TRBV30 to TRBJ2-3; a weak D match, TRBD2 (6 bases). V dropped 1 base and J dropped 1 base, with 12 bases sitting between them. The germline CDR1 and CDR2 sequences are GTSNPN and SVGIG (reference sequence). The CDR3 spans 15 residues. For the CDR3, the DNA is TGTGCCTGGAGTGGGGGGGAGCTGGGCACAGATACGCAGTATTTT. This codes for CAWSGGELGTDTQYF. Together with reference TRBV30 and TRBJ2-3, the CDR3 gives the full variable domain: SQTIHQWPATLVQPVGSPLSLECTVEGTSNPNLYWYRQAAGRGLQLLFYSVGIGQISSEVPQNLSASRPQDRQFILSSKKLLLSDSGFYLCAWSGGELGTDTQYFGPGTRLTVL.

This chain links TRBV10-3 with TRBJ1-2, with TRBD1 matching 10 bases. V lost 0 bases to trimming and J lost 1 base; unmatched junction nucleotides: 5. The CDR3 spans 17 residues. Germline V gene data show CDR1 as ENHRY and CDR2 as SYGVKD. For the CDR3, the DNA is TGTGCCATCAGTGAGTCGGGGACAGGGGTCCTTAACTATGGCTACACCTTC. It yields the protein CAISESGTGVLNYGYTF.

The J gene is TRBJ1-6, the V gene TRBV7-6, with 8 nucleotides matching TRBD1. CDR1 and CDR2 from the germline V gene are SGHVS and FNYEAQ. The CDR3 totals 15 residues. The ends lost 1 base at V and 8 bases at J; junction bases unmatched: 4. In DNA form, the CDR3 reads TGTGCCAGCAGCTTAGGGCAGGGGGCGTATTCACCCCTCCACTTT. Protein product: CASSLGQGAYSPLHF.

The chain combines TRBV19 with TRBJ2-7; possible D gene TRBD1, 6 bases. The CDR3 extends over 14 amino acids. CDR1 LNHDA and CDR2 SQIVND come from the germline V gene (reference sequence). V lost 4 bases to trimming and J lost 5 bases, with 15 bases between them. CDR3 DNA sequence: TGTGCCAGTAGTAGGCCACAGGGAAGTGACGAGCAGTACTTC. Translation gives CASSRPQGSDEQYF.

This clone was counted a few times. The chain links TRBV7-3 to TRBJ1-1; maybe TRBD1 (6 bases). Germline CDR1 is SGHTA and CDR2 is FQGTGA. Trimming took off 3 bases at V and 1 base at J, with 15 bases between the two ends. The CDR3 spans 16 residues. The CDR3 loop is CASSFTGTSKNTEAFF. The CDR3 DNA follows: TGTGCCAGCAGCTTTACCGGGACATCTAAGAACACTGAAGCTTTCTTT.

This clone appeared once. The chain recombines TRBV18 with TRBJ2-5; the D is unclear. CDR1 and CDR2 (germline): KGHSH, LQKENI. V lost 1 base and J lost 1, with 10 bases in between. This CDR3 comprises 15 residues. The CDR3 sequence is CASSPQITVQETQYF. The CDR3 DNA follows: TGTGCCAGCTCACCACAGATCACGGTCCAAGAGACCCAGTACTTC.

As to this clone: Other nucleotide sequences in the sample specify the same CDR3. This chain uses TRBV4-1 with TRBJ1-4; D is possibly TRBD1 (6 bases). Trimming stripped 4 bases from V and 15 bases from J, with 15 bases between. Germline CDR1 and CDR2: MGHRA and YSYEKL. The CDR3 has 12 amino acids. Here the CDR3 reads CASSRTGKGLFF. CDR3 nucleotides: TGCGCCAGCAGCCGAACAGGGAAAGGATTGTTTTTT.

This clone has only one observation. V and J are TRBV29-1 and TRBJ2-7; 8 bases agree with TRBD1. Germline trimming cut 1 base from V and 5 bases from J; bases unmatched to any gene: 13. Germline V gene data show CDR1 as SQVTM and CDR2 as ANQGSEA. The CDR3 is 16 amino acids. CDR3 sequence (DNA): TGCAGCGTTGAAGTCTTTAGGACAGGGATGATCCACGAGCAGTACTTC. This translates into CSVEVFRTGMIHEQYF.

This clone has just one count. The chain combines TRBV5-4 with TRBJ1-2; TRBD1 is a possible D gene (6 bases). The CDR3 is 14 residues long. Germline V gene lookup returns CDR1 SGHNT and CDR2 YYREEE (reference sequence). The V end was cut by 8 bases, the J end by 0 bases, with 14 bases between. This CDR3 reads CASAGGAPNYGYTF. The CDR3 nucleotides are TGTGCCAGTGCGGGGGGCGCGCCTAACTATGGCTACACCTTC.

This chain links TRBV5-4 with TRBJ2-5; a possible D gene is TRBD1 (5 bases). V was trimmed by 0 bases and J by 4 bases, leaving 13 bases between them. This CDR3 has 15 residues. Germline lookup yields CDR1 SGHNT and CDR2 YYREEE (reference sequence). CDR3 sequence reads: CASSLVGRGSETQYF. CDR3 coding DNA: TGTGCCAGCAGCTTGGTCGGAAGGGGATCAGAGACCCAGTACTTC.

This clone was observed once. V and J are TRBV5-1 and TRBJ2-3, with unresolved D. The CDR3 sequence is 13 residues long. Germline V gives CDR1 SGHRS, CDR2 YFSETQ. V was shortened by 4 bases and J by 2 bases, with 8 bases between the two germline ends. The CDR3 DNA is TGCGCCAGCAGCCTCATGGACACAGATACGCAGTATTTT. It is translated as CASSLMDTDTQYF.

This clone was seen only a few times. This chain joins TRBV10-3 and TRBJ1-5; the D is unclear. The CDR3 has 14 residues. V was shortened by 2 bases and J by 0 bases, with 5 bases between the two germline ends. Germline V gene data show CDR1 as ENHRY and CDR2 as SYGVKD. For the CDR3, the DNA is TGTGCCATCAGTGAGGAGCTTAGCAATCAGCCCCAGCATTTT. Translation gives CAISEELSNQPQHF.

This clone has a single count. V and J are TRBV2 and TRBJ2-3; D is possibly TRBD2 (5 bases). V was trimmed by 5 bases and J by 10 bases, leaving 16 bases between them. CDR1 is SNHLY and CDR2 is FYNNEI in the germline V gene. The CDR3 sequence is 13 residues long. The CDR3 protein is CASSPLTSLAQYF. The CDR3 DNA sequence: TGTGCCAGCAGTCCCCTAACTAGTTTGGCGCAGTATTTT.

The chain employs TRBV4-2 and TRBJ1-5, with D perhaps matching TRBD1 (6 bases). CDR1 LGHNA and CDR2 YNFKEQ come from the germline V gene. This CDR3 spans 16 amino acids. The germline V and J ends were trimmed by 0 bases and 4 bases, with 13 bases remaining between them. The CDR3 sequence is CASSQDRGAGNQPQHF. The DNA of the CDR3 is TGTGCCAGCAGCCAAGACCGGGGGGCTGGGAATCAGCCCCAGCATTTT.

The chain combines TRBV5-6 with TRBJ2-7, with D perhaps matching TRBD1 or TRBD2 (6 bases each). CDR1 and CDR2 from the germline V gene are SGHDT and YYEEEE. Trimming left V 6 bases short and J 5 bases short, with 18 bases between. The CDR3 totals 14 residues. The CDR3 sequence: CASTPYLGGHEQYF. In DNA form, the CDR3 reads TGTGCCAGCACCCCTTACCTGGGGGGCCACGAGCAGTACTTC.

The chain carries TRBV25-1 and TRBJ2-5, with 7 bases that match TRBD1. Per germline, CDR1 MGHDK and CDR2 SYGVNS. The CDR3 runs 13 residues. After removal of 6 bases from V and 2 bases from J, the junction contained 3 bases not matched to a gene. The CDR3 sequence: CASSGTAQETQYF. CDR3 in DNA: TGTGCCAGCAGCGGGACAGCGCAAGAGACCCAGTACTTC. Combining the CDR3 with reference TRBV25-1 and TRBJ2-5 gives the whole variable domain EADIYQTPRYLVIGTGKKITLECSQTMGHDKMYWYQQDPGMELHLIHYSYGVNSTEKGDLSSESTVSRIRTEHFPLTLESARPSHTSQYLCASSGTAQETQYFGPGTRLLVL.